In this sample, the clone carrying this T cell receptor beta chain turned up a few times. The antigen remains unidentified. TCRdb re-derived calls from the 5' RACE reads in MiXCR, one entry per CDR3 protein. In the table there are about 92,000 distinct CDR3 sequences, about an eighth of which are singletons. Time point indicated: sample taken at primary tumor resection. The sequenced material consisted of unsorted whole RNA from tumor, nontumor lung or frozen PBMC. Donors were around 70 untreated early-stage non-small cell lung cancer patients. This sample was included in a study of spatial heterogeneity in lung cancer. Study overall: Raw reads showed each unique TCR and UMI combination turning up more than ten times on average.

Broader study findings: There were more appearances of ubiquitous expanded tumor TCRs in blood at resection than at follow-up.

Trimming at V came to 4 bases and at J to 0 bases, leaving 1 base not matched to a gene. CDR3 length equals 14 residues. Germline CDR1 and CDR2: LGHDT and YNNKEL (reference sequence). The origin of this receptor is a male donor with early-stage non-small cell lung cancer. The chain carries TRBV3-1 and TRBJ2-3; 7 bases are a match to TRBD2. The sample in question was PBMCs, obtained at surgery. The CDR3: CASSRSGSTDTQYF. The DNA of the CDR3 is TGTGCCAGCAGCCGTAGCGGGAGCACAGATACGCAGTATTTT.